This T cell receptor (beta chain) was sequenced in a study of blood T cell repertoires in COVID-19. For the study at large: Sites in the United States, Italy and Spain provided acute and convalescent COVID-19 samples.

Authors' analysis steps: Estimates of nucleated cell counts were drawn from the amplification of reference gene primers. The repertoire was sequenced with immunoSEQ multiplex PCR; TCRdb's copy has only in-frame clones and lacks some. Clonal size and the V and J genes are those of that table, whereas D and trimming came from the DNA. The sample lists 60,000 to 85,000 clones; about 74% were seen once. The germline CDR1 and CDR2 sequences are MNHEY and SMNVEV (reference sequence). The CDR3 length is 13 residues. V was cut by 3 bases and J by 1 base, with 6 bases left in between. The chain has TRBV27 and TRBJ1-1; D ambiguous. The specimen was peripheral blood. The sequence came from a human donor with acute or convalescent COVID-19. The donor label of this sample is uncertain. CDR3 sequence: CASSFSENTEAFF. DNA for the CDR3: TGTGCCAGCAGTTTCTCAGAGAACACTGAAGCTTTCTTT.